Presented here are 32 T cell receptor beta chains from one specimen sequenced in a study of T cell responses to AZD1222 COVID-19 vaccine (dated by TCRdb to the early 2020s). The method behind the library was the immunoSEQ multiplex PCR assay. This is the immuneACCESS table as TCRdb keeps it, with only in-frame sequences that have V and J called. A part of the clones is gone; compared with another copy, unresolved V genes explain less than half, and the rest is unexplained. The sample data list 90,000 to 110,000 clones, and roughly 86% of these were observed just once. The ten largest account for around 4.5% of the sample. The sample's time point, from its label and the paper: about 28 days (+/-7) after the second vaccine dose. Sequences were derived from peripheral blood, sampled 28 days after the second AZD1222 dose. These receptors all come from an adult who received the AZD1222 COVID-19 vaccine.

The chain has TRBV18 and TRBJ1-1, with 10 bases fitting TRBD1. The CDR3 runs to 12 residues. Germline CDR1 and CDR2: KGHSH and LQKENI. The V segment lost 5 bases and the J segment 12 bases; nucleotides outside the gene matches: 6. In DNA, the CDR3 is TGTGCCAGCTCAACCGGGGACAGGGGAACTTTCTTT. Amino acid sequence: CASSTGDRGTFF.

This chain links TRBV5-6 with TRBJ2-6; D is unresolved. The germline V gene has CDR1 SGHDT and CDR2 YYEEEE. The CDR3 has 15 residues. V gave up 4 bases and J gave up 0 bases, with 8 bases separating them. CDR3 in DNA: TGTGCCAGCAGCAGAGATTTCTCTGGGGCCAACGTCCTGACTTTC. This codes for CASSRDFSGANVLTF.

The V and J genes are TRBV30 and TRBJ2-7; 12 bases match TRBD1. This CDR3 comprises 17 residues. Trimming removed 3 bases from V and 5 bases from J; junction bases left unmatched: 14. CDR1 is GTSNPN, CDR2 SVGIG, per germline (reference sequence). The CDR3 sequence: CAWSKRGLGQGANEQYF. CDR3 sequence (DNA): TGTGCCTGGAGCAAACGGGGCTTGGGACAGGGGGCGAACGAGCAGTACTTC. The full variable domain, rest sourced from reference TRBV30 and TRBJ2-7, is SQTIHQWPATLVQPVGSPLSLECTVEGTSNPNLYWYRQAAGRGLQLLFYSVGIGQISSEVPQNLSASRPQDRQFILSSKKLLLSDSGFYLCAWSKRGLGQGANEQYFGPGTRLTVT.

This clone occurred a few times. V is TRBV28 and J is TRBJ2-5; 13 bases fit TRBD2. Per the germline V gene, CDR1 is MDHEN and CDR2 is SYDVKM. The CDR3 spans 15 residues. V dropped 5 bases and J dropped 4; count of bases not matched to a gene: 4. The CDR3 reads CASSGLAGVLETQYF. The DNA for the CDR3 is TGTGCCAGCAGTGGACTAGCGGGAGTATTAGAGACCCAGTACTTC.

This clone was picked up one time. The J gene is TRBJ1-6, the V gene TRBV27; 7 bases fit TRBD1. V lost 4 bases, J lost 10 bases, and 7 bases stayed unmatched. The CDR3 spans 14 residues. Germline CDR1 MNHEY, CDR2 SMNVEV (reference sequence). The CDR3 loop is CASSSTGERSPLHF. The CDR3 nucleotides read TGTGCCAGCAGTTCTACAGGGGAGAGATCACCCCTCCACTTT.

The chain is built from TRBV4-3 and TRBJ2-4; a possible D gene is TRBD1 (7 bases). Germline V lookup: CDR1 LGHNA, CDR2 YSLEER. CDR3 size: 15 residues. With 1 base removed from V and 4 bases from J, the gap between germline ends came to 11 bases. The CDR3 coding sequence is TGCGCCAGCAGCCAAGGGGCGGGACAGAAAAACATTCAGTACTTC. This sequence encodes CASSQGAGQKNIQYF.

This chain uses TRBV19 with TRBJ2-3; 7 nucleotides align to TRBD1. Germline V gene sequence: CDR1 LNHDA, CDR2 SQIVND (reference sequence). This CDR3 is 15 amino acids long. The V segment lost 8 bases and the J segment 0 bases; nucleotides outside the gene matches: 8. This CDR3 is CASAPGDSSTDTQYF. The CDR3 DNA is TGTGCCAGTGCCCCCGGGGACAGTAGCACAGATACGCAGTATTTT.

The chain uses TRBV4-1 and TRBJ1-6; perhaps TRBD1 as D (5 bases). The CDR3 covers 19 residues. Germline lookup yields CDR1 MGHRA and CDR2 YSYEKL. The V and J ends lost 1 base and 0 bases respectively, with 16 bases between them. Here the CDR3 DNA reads TGCGCCAGCAGCCAAGCGGCCGCGGGTGGGGCCTCCTATAATTCACCCCTCCACTTT. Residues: CASSQAAAGGASYNSPLHF.

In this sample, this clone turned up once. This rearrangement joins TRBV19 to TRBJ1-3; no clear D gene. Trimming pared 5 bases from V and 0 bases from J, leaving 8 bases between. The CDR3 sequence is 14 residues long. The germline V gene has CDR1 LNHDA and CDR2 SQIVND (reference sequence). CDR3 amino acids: CASSELYSGNTIYF. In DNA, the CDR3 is TGTGCCAGTAGTGAACTCTACTCTGGAAACACCATATATTTT.

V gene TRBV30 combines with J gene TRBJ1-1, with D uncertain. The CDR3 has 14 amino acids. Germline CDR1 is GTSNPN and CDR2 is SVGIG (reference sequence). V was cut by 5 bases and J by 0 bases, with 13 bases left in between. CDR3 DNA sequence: TGTGCCTGGTTGAGTCCTCATATGAACACTGAAGCTTTCTTT. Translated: CAWLSPHMNTEAFF.

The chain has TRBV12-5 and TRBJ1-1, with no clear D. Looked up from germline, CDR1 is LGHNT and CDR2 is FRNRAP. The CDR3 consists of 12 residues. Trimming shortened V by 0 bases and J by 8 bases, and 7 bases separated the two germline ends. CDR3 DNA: TGTGCTAGTGGTTTGGTAGGGCGGGAAGCTTTCTTT. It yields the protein CASGLVGREAFF.

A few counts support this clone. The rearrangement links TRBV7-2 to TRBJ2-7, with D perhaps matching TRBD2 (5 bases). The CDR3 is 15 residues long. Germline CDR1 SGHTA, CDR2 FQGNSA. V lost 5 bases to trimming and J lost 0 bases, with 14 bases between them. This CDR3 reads CASSQAGGFSYEQYF. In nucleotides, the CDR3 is TGTGCCAGCAGCCAGGCTGGCGGGTTCTCCTACGAGCAGTACTTC.

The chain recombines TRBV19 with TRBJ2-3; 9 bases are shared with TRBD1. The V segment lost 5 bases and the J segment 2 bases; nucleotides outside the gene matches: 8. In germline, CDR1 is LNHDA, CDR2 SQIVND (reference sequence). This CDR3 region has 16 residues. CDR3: CASSPFGTGTTDTQYF. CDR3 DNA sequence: TGTGCCAGTAGTCCCTTTGGGACAGGGACCACAGATACGCAGTATTTT.

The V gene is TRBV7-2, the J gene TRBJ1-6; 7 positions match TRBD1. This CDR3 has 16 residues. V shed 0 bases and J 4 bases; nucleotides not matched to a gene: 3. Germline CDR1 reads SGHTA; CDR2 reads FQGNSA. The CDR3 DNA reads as TGTGCCAGCAGCTTAGCAGTGGGACAGTATAATTCACCCCTCCACTTT. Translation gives CASSLAVGQYNSPLHF.

DNA for the CDR3: TGTGCCAGCAGCCCCGGGGGGGCAGGGCAGCCCCAGCATTTT. This translates into CASSPGGAGQPQHF. The rearrangement joins TRBV6-1 to TRBJ1-5, with D possibly matching TRBD1 (6 bases). V was cut by 6 bases and J by 7 bases, with 16 bases left in between. This CDR3 spans 14 amino acids. Germline V gene data show CDR1 as MNHNS and CDR2 as SASEGT.

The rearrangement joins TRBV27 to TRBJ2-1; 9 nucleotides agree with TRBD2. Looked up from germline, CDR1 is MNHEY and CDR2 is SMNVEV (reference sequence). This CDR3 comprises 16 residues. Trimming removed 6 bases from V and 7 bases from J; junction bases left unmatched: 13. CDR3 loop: CASSFQLAGVFNEQFF. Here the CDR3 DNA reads TGTGCCAGCAGCTTCCAATTAGCGGGAGTCTTTAATGAGCAGTTCTTC.

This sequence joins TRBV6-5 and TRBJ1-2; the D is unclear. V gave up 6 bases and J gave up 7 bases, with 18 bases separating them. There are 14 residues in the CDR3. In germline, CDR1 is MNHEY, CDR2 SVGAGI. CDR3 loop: CASRTDGRVGGYTF. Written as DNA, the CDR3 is TGTGCCAGCAGGACCGACGGGCGAGTAGGTGGCTACACCTTC.

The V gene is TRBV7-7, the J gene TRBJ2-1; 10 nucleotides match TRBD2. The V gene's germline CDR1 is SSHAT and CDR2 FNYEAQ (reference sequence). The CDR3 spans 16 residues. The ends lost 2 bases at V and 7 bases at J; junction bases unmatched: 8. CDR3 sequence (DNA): TGTGCCAGCAGCTTAAAAGCGGGGGGGTCCGGGAATGAGCAGTTCTTC. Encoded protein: CASSLKAGGSGNEQFF.

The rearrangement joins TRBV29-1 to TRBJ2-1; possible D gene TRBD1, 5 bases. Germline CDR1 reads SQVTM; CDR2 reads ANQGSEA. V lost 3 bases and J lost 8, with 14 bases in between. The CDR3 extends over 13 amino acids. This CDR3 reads CSVDPLQGDEQFF. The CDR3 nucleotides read TGCAGCGTTGACCCCTTGCAGGGCGATGAGCAGTTCTTC.

CDR3 DNA: TGTGCCAGCAGCTTAGCGCCCTGGACGAGCGGAAACACCATATATTTT. This encodes CASSLAPWTSGNTIYF. This chain connects TRBV7-2 to TRBJ1-3; D remains ambiguous. Trimming pared 0 bases from V and 4 bases from J, leaving 13 bases between. The germline V gene encodes CDR1 SGHTA and CDR2 FQGNSA. CDR3 length: 16 residues.

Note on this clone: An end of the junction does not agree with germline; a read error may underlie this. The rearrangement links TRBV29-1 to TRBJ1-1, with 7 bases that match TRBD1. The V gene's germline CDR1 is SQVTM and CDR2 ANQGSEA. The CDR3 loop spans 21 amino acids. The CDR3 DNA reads TGCAGCGGTGAAGGGGTTTTAGACCGGGAGACAGGGATTCTCGGGAACACTGAAGCTTTCTTT. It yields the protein CSGEGVLDRETGILGNTEAFF.

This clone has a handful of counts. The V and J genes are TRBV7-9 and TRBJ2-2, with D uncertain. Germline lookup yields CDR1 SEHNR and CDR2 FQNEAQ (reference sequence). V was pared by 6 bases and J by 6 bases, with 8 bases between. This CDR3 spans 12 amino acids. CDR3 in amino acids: CASRKLAGELFF. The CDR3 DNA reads TGTGCCAGCAGGAAACTGGCCGGGGAGCTGTTTTTT.

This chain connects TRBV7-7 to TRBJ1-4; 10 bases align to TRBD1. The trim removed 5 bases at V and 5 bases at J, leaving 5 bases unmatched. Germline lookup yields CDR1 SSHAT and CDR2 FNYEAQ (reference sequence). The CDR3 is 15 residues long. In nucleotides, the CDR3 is TGTGCCAGCAGCACGGGACAGGGGCCAAATGAAAAACTGTTTTTT. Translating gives CASSTGQGPNEKLFF.

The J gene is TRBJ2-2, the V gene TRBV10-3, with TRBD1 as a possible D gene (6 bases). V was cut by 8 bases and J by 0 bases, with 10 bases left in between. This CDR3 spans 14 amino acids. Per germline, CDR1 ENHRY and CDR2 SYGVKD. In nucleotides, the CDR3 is TGTGCCATCGAGGACAGCTCGAACACCGGGGAGCTGTTTTTT. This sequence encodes CAIEDSSNTGELFF.

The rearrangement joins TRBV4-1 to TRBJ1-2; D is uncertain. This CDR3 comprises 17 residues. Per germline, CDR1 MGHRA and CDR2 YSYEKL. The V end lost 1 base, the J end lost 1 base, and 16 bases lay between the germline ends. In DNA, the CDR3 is TGCGCCAGCAGCCAAGTGGCCTCGGGGATTCTTAACTATGGCTACACCTTC. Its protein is CASSQVASGILNYGYTF.

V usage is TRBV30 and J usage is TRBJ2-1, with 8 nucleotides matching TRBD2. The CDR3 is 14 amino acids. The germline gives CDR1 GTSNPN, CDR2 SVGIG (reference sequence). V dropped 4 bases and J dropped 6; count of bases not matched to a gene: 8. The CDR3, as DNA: TGTGCCTGGACTAGAGGGACTAGGCTCAATGAGCAGTTCTTC. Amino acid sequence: CAWTRGTRLNEQFF.

The CDR3 region is CASRDYLQTTEAFF. The CDR3 DNA sequence: TGTGCCAGCAGGGATTATTTACAAACCACTGAAGCTTTCTTT. This sequence joins TRBV27 and TRBJ1-1; no clear D. The germline V gene has CDR1 MNHEY and CDR2 SMNVEV (reference sequence). Trimming pared 6 bases from V and 4 bases from J, leaving 15 bases between. This CDR3 contains 14 residues.

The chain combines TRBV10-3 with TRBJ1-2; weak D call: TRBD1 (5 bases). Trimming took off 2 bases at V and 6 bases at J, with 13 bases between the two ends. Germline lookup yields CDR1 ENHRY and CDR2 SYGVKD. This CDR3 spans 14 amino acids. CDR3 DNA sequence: TGTGCCATCAGTGAGCCACAGGTCTTCGATGGCTACACCTTC. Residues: CAISEPQVFDGYTF.

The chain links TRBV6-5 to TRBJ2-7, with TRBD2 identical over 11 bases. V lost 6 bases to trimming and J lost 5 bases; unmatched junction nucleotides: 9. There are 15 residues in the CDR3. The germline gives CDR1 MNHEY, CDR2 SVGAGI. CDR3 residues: CASRGKLAGANEQYF. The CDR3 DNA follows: TGTGCCAGCAGGGGGAAACTAGCGGGAGCAAACGAGCAGTACTTC.

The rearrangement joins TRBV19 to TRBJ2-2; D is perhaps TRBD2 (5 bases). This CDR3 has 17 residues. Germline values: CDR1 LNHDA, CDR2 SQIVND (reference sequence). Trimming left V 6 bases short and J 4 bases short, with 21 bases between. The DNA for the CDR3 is TGTGCCAGTAGCACAACCCTACTAGGTCTCGGCACCGGGGAGCTGTTTTTT. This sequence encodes CASSTTLLGLGTGELFF.

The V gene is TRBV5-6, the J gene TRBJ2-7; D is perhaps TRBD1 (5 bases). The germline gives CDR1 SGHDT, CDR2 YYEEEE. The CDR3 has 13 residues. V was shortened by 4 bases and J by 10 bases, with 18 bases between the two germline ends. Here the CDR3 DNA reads TGTGCCAGCAGCAATAGGGGTACCGGGCAACAGTACTTC. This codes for CASSNRGTGQQYF.

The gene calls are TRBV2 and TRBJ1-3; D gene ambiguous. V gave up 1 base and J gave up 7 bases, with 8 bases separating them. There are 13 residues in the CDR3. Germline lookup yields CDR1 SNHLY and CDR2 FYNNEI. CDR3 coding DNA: TGTGCCAGCAGTGAAGGGGGAGCTAACACCATATATTTT. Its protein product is CASSEGGANTIYF. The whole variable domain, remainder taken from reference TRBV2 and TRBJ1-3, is EPEVTQTPSHQVTQMGQEVILRCVPISNHLYFYWYRQILGQKVEFLVSFYNNEISEKSEIFDDQFSVERPDGSNFTLKIRSTKLEDSAMYFCASSEGGANTIYFGEGSWLTVV.